Sequencing of this TCR beta chain was carried out in a study of shared T cell receptors in the human thymus. Measured with immunoSEQ multiplex PCR; TCRdb has only the in-frame clones, and not every one. The repertoire includes fewer than 700,000 clones, approximately 87% of them detected once, and over 0.008% sits in the top ten. CDR1 and CDR2 from the germline V gene are LGHNT and FRNRAP. The CDR3 consists of 16 residues. V was cut by 6 bases and J by 2 bases, with 20 bases left in between. This same sample was also taken into another study, of human thymus T cells. As that report states: Corrective surgery for congenital heart defects was being performed on the healthy Finnish infants who were the donors. There appeared to be biased usage of V and J genes in thymic and blood repertoires.

Specimen: thymocytes. The chain links TRBV12-5 to TRBJ2-7, with unresolved D. The TCR originated in a boy under two years old with a congenital heart defect. Here the CDR3 DNA reads TGTGCTAGTGGCCGCGTCCCTCCCCAGGCGCCCTACGAGCAGTACTTC. Translated: CASGRVPPQAPYEQYF. Looking up the rest from reference TRBV12-5 and TRBJ2-7 gives the full variable domain: DARVTQTPRHKVTEMGQEVTMRCQPILGHNTVFWYRQTMMQGLELLAYFRNRAPLDDSGMPKDRFSAEMPDATLATLKIQPSEPRDSAVYFCASGRVPPQAPYEQYFGPGTRLTVT.